The following is a TCR beta chain sequence with its context. What it recognizes is unknown. This record belongs to a study of shared clonotypes between healthy human individuals. Whole-study results and caveats: Sequencing depth was a factor that was expected to affect clonotype sharing among donors.

Germline V gene lookup returns CDR1 MDHEN and CDR2 SYDVKM. The CDR3 extends over 20 amino acids. V lost 5 bases, J lost 3 bases, and 28 bases lay in between. Genomic DNA from unsorted samples was obtained from around 100 million PBMCs (per sample). The authors ran unsorted PBMC replicate PCRs on approximately 300 ng DNA, 32,000 or so T cell genomes. The protocol was immunoSEQ multiplex PCR, while the TCRdb copy is restricted to in-frame clones and leaves out a portion. Altogether 550,000 to 600,000 clones are present, around 78% being singletons, with the ten largest covering around 11%. The sample taken for sequencing was PBMCs. The chain links TRBV28 to TRBJ1-4; D might be TRBD1 (6 bases). This sequence originates from a woman between 35 and 50 years old in good health. Some clones in this sample may be carry-over from other donors' samples. This chain's CDR3 is CASSPLGNRAVVAANEKLFF. In DNA, the CDR3 is TGTGCCAGCAGTCCGTTAGGGAACAGGGCGGTAGTTGCGGCTAATGAAAAACTGTTTTTT.